This T cell receptor beta chain derives from a study of control samples from healthy donors and cancer patients. The CDR3 sequence is 18 residues long. From germline, CDR1 is MNHEY and CDR2 SMNVEV (reference sequence). Losses at the gene ends were 5 bases for V and 0 bases for J; bases not matched to a gene: 13. Clones were read by immunoSEQ multiplex PCR, and TCRdb kept only the in-frame ones, dropping some. The profile shows 170,000 or so clones, about 93% of them singletons. The chain combines TRBV27 with TRBJ2-1, with 7 positions matching TRBD1. The sample was blood. This clonotype was sampled from a man younger than 35 in good health. CDR3 nucleotides: TGTGCCAGCAGTAACGACCGGGACAGAGGGAGCTCCTACAATGAGCAGTTCTTC. Its protein is CASSNDRDRGSSYNEQFF.